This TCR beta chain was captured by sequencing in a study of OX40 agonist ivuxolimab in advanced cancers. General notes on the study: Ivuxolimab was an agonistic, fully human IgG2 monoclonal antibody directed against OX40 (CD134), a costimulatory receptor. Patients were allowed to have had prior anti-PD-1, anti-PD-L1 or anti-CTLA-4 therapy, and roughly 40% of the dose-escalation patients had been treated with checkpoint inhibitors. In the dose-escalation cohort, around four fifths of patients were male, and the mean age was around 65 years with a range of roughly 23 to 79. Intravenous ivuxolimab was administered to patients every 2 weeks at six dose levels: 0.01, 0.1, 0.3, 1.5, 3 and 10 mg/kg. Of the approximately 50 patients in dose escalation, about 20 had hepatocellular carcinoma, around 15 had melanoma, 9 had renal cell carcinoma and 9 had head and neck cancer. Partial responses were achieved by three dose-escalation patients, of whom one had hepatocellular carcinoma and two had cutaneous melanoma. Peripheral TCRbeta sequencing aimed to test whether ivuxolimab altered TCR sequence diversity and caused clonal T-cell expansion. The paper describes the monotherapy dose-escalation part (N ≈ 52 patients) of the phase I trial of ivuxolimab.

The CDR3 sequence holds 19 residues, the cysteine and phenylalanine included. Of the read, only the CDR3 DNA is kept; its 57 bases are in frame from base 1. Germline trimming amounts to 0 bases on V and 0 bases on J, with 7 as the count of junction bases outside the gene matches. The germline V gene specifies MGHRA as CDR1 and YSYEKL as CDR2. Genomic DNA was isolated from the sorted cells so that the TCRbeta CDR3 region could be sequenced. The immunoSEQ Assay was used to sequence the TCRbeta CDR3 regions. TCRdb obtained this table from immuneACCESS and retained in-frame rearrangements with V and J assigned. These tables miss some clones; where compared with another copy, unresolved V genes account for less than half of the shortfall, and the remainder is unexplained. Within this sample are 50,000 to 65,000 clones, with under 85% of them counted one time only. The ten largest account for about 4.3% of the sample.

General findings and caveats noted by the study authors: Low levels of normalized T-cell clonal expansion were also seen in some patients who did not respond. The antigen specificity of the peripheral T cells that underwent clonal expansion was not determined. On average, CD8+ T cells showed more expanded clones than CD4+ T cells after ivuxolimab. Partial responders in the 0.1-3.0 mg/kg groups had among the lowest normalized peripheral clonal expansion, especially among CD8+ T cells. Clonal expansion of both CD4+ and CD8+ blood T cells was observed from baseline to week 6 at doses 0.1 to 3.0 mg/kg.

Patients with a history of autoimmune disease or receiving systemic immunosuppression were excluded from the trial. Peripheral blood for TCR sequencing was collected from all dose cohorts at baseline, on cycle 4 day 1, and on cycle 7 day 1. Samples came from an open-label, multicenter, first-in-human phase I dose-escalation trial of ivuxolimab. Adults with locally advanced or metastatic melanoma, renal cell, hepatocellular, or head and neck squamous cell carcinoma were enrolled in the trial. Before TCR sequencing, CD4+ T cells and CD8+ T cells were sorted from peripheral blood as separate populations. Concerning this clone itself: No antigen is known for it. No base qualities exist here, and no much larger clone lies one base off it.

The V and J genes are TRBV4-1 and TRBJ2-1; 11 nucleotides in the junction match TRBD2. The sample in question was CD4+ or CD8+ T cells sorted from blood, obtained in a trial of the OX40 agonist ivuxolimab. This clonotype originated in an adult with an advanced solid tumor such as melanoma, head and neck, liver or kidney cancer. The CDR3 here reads CASSQDGTSGPSSYNEQFF. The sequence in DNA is TGCGCCAGCAGCCAAGACGGGACTAGCGGACCGAGCTCCTACAATGAGCAGTTCTTC.